This T cell receptor (beta chain) derives from a study of CD8+ T cells in alopecia areata. The study, taken as a whole, reports: While tofacitinib was given, many expanded lesional clones persisted in scalp and blood. On tofacitinib, scalp clonality and expanded CD8+ clones among top 100 fell significantly.

Germline assignment: CDR1 GTSNPN and CDR2 SVGIG (reference sequence). The V end was cut by 5 bases, the J end by 1 base, with 12 bases between. The CDR3 has 13 amino acids. Once RNA had been extracted, it was reverse transcribed into cDNA to act as the sequencing template. Clones were sequenced by immunoSEQ multiplex PCR, and TCRdb holds only the in-frame ones, with some missing. This repertoire shows about 250,000 clones, about three fifths found once; its top ten account for roughly 0.93%. The treatment was: oral pan-JAK inhibitor, 5-10 mg twice daily. Obtained from alopecia areata patients were lesional scalp punch biopsies along with peripheral blood. PBMCs, the starting material, were the source of sorted CD4+ and CD8+ T cells. A remark on this clone: Its specificity is unknown.

The origin of this receptor is a human donor with alopecia areata. Sample: CD4+ T cells sorted from blood, taken at roughly week 52, from a patient treated with tofacitinib. The J gene is TRBJ2-7, the V gene TRBV30, with D tentatively TRBD2 (5 bases). The CDR3 coding sequence is TGTGCCTGGGGGAATACTAGATCCTACGAGCAGTACTTC. Amino acid sequence: CAWGNTRSYEQYF.